This TCR beta chain was sequenced for a study of cytomegalovirus exposure and HLA in healthy donors. Whole-study findings and limits: In vitro experiments confirmed that three CMV-associated chains were specific for CMV antigens.

Assay used: immunoSEQ multiplex PCR; TCRdb lists only in-frame clones, some missing. The sample includes under 85,000 clones, 80% to 95% of them seen just once. In the case of this clone: As yet, its antigen is unknown.

CDR1 SGDLS and CDR2 YYNGEE come from the germline V gene. J was trimmed by 1 base and V by 2 bases; bases with no gene match: 3. The CDR3 totals 15 residues. Sequenced input: PBMCs. This receptor was obtained from a man younger than 35 in good health and CMV-seropositive. V is TRBV9 and J is TRBJ2-3, with 8 bases identical to TRBD2. CDR3: CASSVNGRGTDTQYF. The CDR3 coding sequence is TGTGCCAGCAGCGTTAACGGGAGGGGCACAGATACGCAGTATTTT.